A selection of T cell receptor beta chains follows, all from one sample in a study of T cell responses to AZD1222 COVID-19 vaccine. Sequenced by immunoSEQ multiplex PCR; TCRdb stores in-frame clones only, minus some. Of 45,000 to 65,000 clones listed, 80% to 90% are singletons. Sequences were derived from peripheral blood, sampled on day 0 of AZD1222 vaccination. The source is an adult in good health. Each CDR3 is given with its conserved first and last residue. The D gene is left open where the match is weak. The size of a clone is reported for some rows only, either as once, few or many, or as a class for expanded clones.

d_gene	abundance	v_gene	j_gene	CDR3aa
TRBD2	-	TRBV7-2	TRBJ2-3	CASSLTSGRPDTQYF
-	-	TRBV7-8	TRBJ2-3	CASSLPPANTQYF
TRBD1	-	TRBV30	TRBJ1-1	CASSRDRARKEAFF
-	-	TRBV24-1	TRBJ1-5	CATSEWTSNQPQHF
-	-	TRBV30	TRBJ1-1	CAWRGPGVRRGPEAFF
TRBD1	-	TRBV5-5	TRBJ2-2	CASSPGTANTGELFF
-	-	TRBV12-2	TRBJ1-5	CASRFWGGRDSNQPQHF
-	-	TRBV11-3	TRBJ1-5	CASSLDSNQPQHF
-	-	TRBV29-1	TRBJ2-3	CSVGRGQGGDTQYF
-	-	TRBV5-1	TRBJ1-2	CASSLVFQGTNYGYTF
TRBD1	-	TRBV5-4	TRBJ1-2	CASSRDRVTQNYGYTF
TRBD1	-	TRBV5-4	TRBJ2-1	CASSPGQGIYNEQFF
-	-	TRBV3-1/TRBV3-2	TRBJ1-1	CASSQDLNTEAFF
TRBD2	-	TRBV6-6	TRBJ2-1	CASSPGTSGRALSYNEQFF
TRBD2	-	TRBV18	TRBJ2-3	CASSPGLAGGTDTQYF
TRBD1	once	TRBV6-5	TRBJ1-6	CASRTTGVSPLHF
-	-	TRBV19	TRBJ1-2	CASSIPTETYGYTF
TRBD2	-	TRBV19	TRBJ2-2	CASIGTSGSGAGELFF
-	-	TRBV7-2	TRBJ2-1	CASSVTQGPSFF
TRBD1	-	TRBV7-9	TRBJ1-6	CASSFGGGHSPLHF
-	-	TRBV25-1	TRBJ2-5	CASSEYGLSQETQYF
TRBD1	-	TRBV19	TRBJ1-1	CASSPSQGGATEAFF
-	-	TRBV6-1	TRBJ1-1	CASSEMELGAFF
-	few	TRBV11-2	TRBJ2-5	CASSRFEETQYF
-	-	TRBV9	TRBJ1-4	CASSPMGQGNEKLFF
TRBD2	few	TRBV18	TRBJ2-2	CASSPAGTSGGELFF
-	once	TRBV4-2	TRBJ2-3	CASSQDVSYGTQYF
TRBD1	once	TRBV11-3	TRBJ1-5	CASSWTGWGQPQHF
-	-	TRBV30	TRBJ1-2	CAWSVPAGYGYTF
TRBD1	-	TRBV27	TRBJ2-1	CASRPGTGAIIDEQFF
-	-	TRBV7-2	TRBJ2-7	CASSSGPNYEQYF
TRBD2	-	TRBV19	TRBJ2-1	CASSISLAGAYNEQFF
-	-	TRBV3-1/TRBV3-2	TRBJ2-2	CASSVNRDGELFF
-	-	TRBV7-2	TRBJ2-1	CASSLVRWDSYNEQFF
TRBD1	-	TRBV19	TRBJ1-5	CASRILGQTYNQPQHF
-	-	TRBV7-7	TRBJ2-5	CASSPKRMGKETQYF
TRBD2	-	TRBV29-1	TRBJ2-2	CSGQLAGSTGELFF
TRBD2	-	TRBV7-9	TRBJ2-2	CASSSEYSGTTGELFF
TRBD1	-	TRBV7-9	TRBJ1-4	CASSSSGGRNEKLFF
TRBD1	-	TRBV15	TRBJ1-2	CATSPGGEYGYTF
TRBD1	-	TRBV10-3	TRBJ2-7	CAISGGGQHAYEQYF